The clone carrying this T cell receptor beta chain was seen only a few times. The antigen is unknown. TCRdb re-called the RT-PCR reads with MiXCR, one entry per CDR3 protein. Among about 520,000 distinct CDR3 sequences listed, about 25% were seen once. This sample was taken from a study of response to subunit inactivated influenza vaccine. The CDR3 spans 16 residues. V lost 5 bases and J 6 bases, leaving 17 bases between the germline ends. CDR1 is MNHEY, CDR2 SMNVEV, per germline (reference sequence). Study-wide findings and caveats: With each seasonal influenza vaccination, the authors suggested, few new T cells are recruited.

Material: CD4+ T cells sorted from PBMCs, obtained 4 to 6 days after vaccination. This TCR derives from a man in his fifties or sixties who received an inactivated influenza vaccine. This chain connects TRBV27 to TRBJ1-6, with D possibly TRBD1 on 5 matching bases. This CDR3 is CASSTAEGRSNSPLHF. CDR3 nucleotide sequence: TGTGCCAGCAGTACAGCCGAGGGGCGGTCTAATTCACCCCTCCACTTT.